The 22 T cell receptor beta chains below were found in one sample sequenced in a study of beta chain features in type 1 diabetes. Expressed TCRB transcripts got sequenced, as all isolated RNA was reverse transcribed. Profiling relied on immunoSEQ multiplex PCR, and the TCRdb table lists in-frame clones only, not all of them. This table holds over 100,000 clones, less than 40% found once. Specimen: stem cell memory CD4+ T cells from blood. All receptors come from a woman aged 18-29 years in good health.

V usage is TRBV7-6 and J usage is TRBJ1-3; 8 nucleotides match TRBD1. The J segment lost 0 bases and the V segment lost 0 bases, leaving 7 bases of the junction unmatched. Germline CDR1 reads SGHVS; CDR2 reads FNYEAQ. The CDR3 runs to 18 residues. CDR3 sequence reads: CASSLAPGQDLSGNTIYF. The CDR3 bases are TGTGCCAGCAGCTTAGCGCCGGGACAGGACCTCTCTGGAAACACCATATATTTT.

CDR3 region: CASSLQTGVRTDTQYF. DNA of the CDR3: TGTGCCAGCAGCCTTCAGACAGGGGTCCGCACAGATACGCAGTATTTT. The rearrangement joins TRBV11-2 to TRBJ2-3, with 8 positions matching TRBD1. The length of the CDR3 is 16 residues. The germline V gene encodes CDR1 SGHAT and CDR2 FQNNGV. The V segment lost 5 bases and the J segment 1 base; nucleotides outside the gene matches: 8.

This chain uses TRBV13 with TRBJ2-1; no reliable D call. Trimming stripped 4 bases from V and 7 bases from J, with 23 bases between. This CDR3 has 17 residues. Looked up from germline, CDR1 is PRHDT and CDR2 is FYEKMQ (reference sequence). CDR3 sequence (DNA): TGTGCCAGCAGCTACCGCCCAATTTACGCGGCTCAAAATGAGCAGTTCTTC. It is translated as CASSYRPIYAAQNEQFF. The full variable domain, rest sourced from reference TRBV13 and TRBJ2-1, is AAGVIQSPRHLIKEKRETATLKCYPIPRHDTVYWYQQGPGQDPQFLISFYEKMQSDKGSIPDRFSAQQFSDYHSELNMSSLELGDSALYFCASSYRPIYAAQNEQFFGPGTRLTVL.

The chain is built from TRBV4-1 and TRBJ2-7, with a tentative D call TRBD2 (5 bases). The V gene's germline CDR1 is MGHRA and CDR2 YSYEKL. This CDR3 is 14 amino acids long. V was shortened by 3 bases and J by 3 bases, with 12 bases between the two germline ends. DNA of the CDR3: TGCGCCAGCAGCCAGAGGGCAGGTTACTACGAGCAGTACTTC. The encoded protein is CASSQRAGYYEQYF.

This chain joins TRBV5-4 and TRBJ2-1; 9 bases are a match to TRBD2. With V trimmed by 7 bases and J by 7 bases, 6 bases remained unmatched. Germline-derived CDR1 and CDR2 are SGHNT and YYREEE (reference sequence). The CDR3 has 13 residues. CDR3: CASSGLADNEQFF. DNA of the CDR3: TGTGCCAGCTCGGGACTAGCTGATAATGAGCAGTTCTTC.

For the CDR3, the DNA is TGTGCCAGCAGTTACAGGGCAAGCGCTGGGGGGGATACGCAGTATTTT. Translating gives CASSYRASAGGDTQYF. This rearrangement joins TRBV6-5 to TRBJ2-3; TRBD2 is a possible D gene (6 bases). Per germline, CDR1 MNHEY and CDR2 SVGAGI. Trimming cost V 2 bases and J 6 bases, with 18 bases left between them. CDR3 size: 16 residues.

This chain connects TRBV28 to TRBJ2-5, with TRBD1 identical over 10 bases. Germline CDR1 reads MDHEN; CDR2 reads SYDVKM. The CDR3 sequence is 17 residues long. The ends lost 3 bases at V and 4 bases at J; junction bases unmatched: 11. Written as DNA, the CDR3 is TGTGCCAGCAGTTTTCTACTCGGGACAGGGGCTTTAGAGACCCAGTACTTC. This codes for CASSFLLGTGALETQYF.

This clone showed up just a few times. The rearrangement uses TRBV5-1 and TRBJ2-1, with 10 bases aligning to TRBD1. The CDR3 length is 14 residues. V gave up 4 bases and J gave up 8 bases; unmatched junction bases: 6. Germline-derived CDR1 and CDR2 are SGHRS and YFSETQ. The DNA for the CDR3 is TGCGCCAGCAGCCCGGGACAGGGGCTCCATGAGCAGTTCTTC. Residues: CASSPGQGLHEQFF.

This clone was detected a few times. The genes are TRBV13 and TRBJ2-4; no firm D call. The CDR3 totals 16 residues. Trimming removed 5 bases at V and 0 bases at J, with 14 bases between. The germline V gene has CDR1 PRHDT and CDR2 FYEKMQ (reference sequence). The CDR3 spells CASSPIPILAKNIQYF. The CDR3 DNA follows: TGTGCCAGCAGCCCGATCCCTATACTAGCCAAAAACATTCAGTACTTC. The complete variable domain, with remaining parts taken from reference TRBV13 and TRBJ2-4, reads AAGVIQSPRHLIKEKRETATLKCYPIPRHDTVYWYQQGPGQDPQFLISFYEKMQSDKGSIPDRFSAQQFSDYHSELNMSSLELGDSALYFCASSPIPILAKNIQYFGAGTRLSVL.

This clone occurred a few times. This chain uses TRBV6-5 with TRBJ2-1; D is perhaps TRBD2 (6 bases). The V gene's germline CDR1 is MNHEY and CDR2 SVGAGI. The V gene lost 4 bases and the J gene lost 9 bases, with 16 bases spanning the gap. This CDR3 is 14 amino acids long. The CDR3 DNA reads as TGTGCCAGCAGTTTCGACGGGAGTAGCGGTGAGCAGTTCTTC. Translated, it gives CASSFDGSSGEQFF.

The chain recombines TRBV7-8 with TRBJ2-7, with D uncertain. V was pared by 5 bases and J by 0 bases, with 17 bases between. The CDR3 length is 16 residues. From germline, CDR1 is SGHVS and CDR2 FQNEAQ. CDR3 sequence: CASSPRRRLSSYEQYF. CDR3 sequence (DNA): TGTGCCAGCAGCCCACGGCGGCGACTTAGCTCCTACGAGCAGTACTTC.

The chain combines TRBV28 with TRBJ1-5; D may be TRBD1 (5 bases). V was pared by 3 bases and J by 2 bases, with 14 bases between. CDR1 is MDHEN and CDR2 is SYDVKM in the germline V gene. CDR3 length: 16 amino acids. The CDR3 loop reads CASSLFTGVRNQPQHF. In DNA form, the CDR3 reads TGTGCCAGCAGTTTGTTTACGGGGGTACGCAATCAGCCCCAGCATTTT.

The chain is built from TRBV7-2 and TRBJ1-2; D might be TRBD1 (5 bases). The CDR3 has 15 residues. CDR1 SGHTA and CDR2 FQGNSA come from the germline V gene. V was pared by 0 bases and J by 8 bases, with 16 bases between. CDR3 sequence reads: CASSLALGGAGGYTF. Written as DNA, the CDR3 is TGTGCCAGCAGCTTAGCACTGGGCGGGGCGGGCGGCTACACCTTC. Full variable domain (remainder filled in from reference TRBV7-2 and TRBJ1-2): GAGVSQSPSNKVTEKGKDVELRCDPISGHTALYWYRQSLGQGLEFLIYFQGNSAPDKSGLPSDRFSAERTGGSVSTLTIQRTQQEDSAVYLCASSLALGGAGGYTFGSGTRLTVV.

The chain has TRBV5-1 and TRBJ2-7; 7 bases fit TRBD2. Trimming cost V 4 bases and J 9 bases; bases outside gene matches: 13. The germline V gene has CDR1 SGHRS and CDR2 YFSETQ. The CDR3 sequence is 14 residues long. The CDR3 DNA sequence: TGCGCCAGCAGCCCGGCGGGCGGGAGATCGGCGCAGTACTTC. It encodes CASSPAGGRSAQYF.

This rearrangement joins TRBV7-3 to TRBJ2-3; 11 bases match TRBD2. V gave up 4 bases and J gave up 3 bases; unmatched junction bases: 3. This CDR3 comprises 15 residues. The germline gives CDR1 SGHTA, CDR2 FQGTGA. CDR3: CASSSLAGGTDTQYF. The DNA for the CDR3 is TGTGCCAGCAGCTCCCTAGCGGGAGGAACAGATACGCAGTATTTT. The variable domain in full, completed from reference TRBV7-3 and TRBJ2-3, reads GAGVSQTPSNKVTEKGKYVELRCDPISGHTALYWYRQSLGQGPEFLIYFQGTGAADDSGLPNDRFFAVRPEGSVSTLKIQRTERGDSAVYLCASSSLAGGTDTQYFGPGTRLTVL.

This clone appeared a few times. This sequence joins TRBV28 and TRBJ1-2, with 8 bases fitting TRBD1. CDR1 MDHEN and CDR2 SYDVKM come from the germline V gene. CDR3 length equals 17 residues. The trim removed 3 bases at V and 6 bases at J, leaving 15 bases unmatched. The CDR3 is CASSLLAGGPGGHGYTF. The CDR3 nucleotides are TGTGCCAGCAGTTTGTTGGCAGGGGGCCCGGGGGGCCATGGCTACACCTTC.

V and J are TRBV19 and TRBJ2-1; D ambiguous. The germline V gene has CDR1 LNHDA and CDR2 SQIVND (reference sequence). The CDR3 sequence is 15 residues long. Between the trimmed V and J ends, which lost 5 bases and 0 bases, there was a span of 11 bases. DNA of the CDR3: TGTGCCAGTAGTTTGGAGCTGAGCTCCTACAATGAGCAGTTCTTC. Translation gives CASSLELSSYNEQFF.

The chain has TRBV28 and TRBJ2-7, with D possibly TRBD1 on 5 matching bases. The V and J ends lost 5 bases and 7 bases respectively, with 9 bases between them. The CDR3 is 11 residues long. The germline gives CDR1 MDHEN, CDR2 SYDVKM. DNA of the CDR3: TGTGCCAGCAGTCACAGGACAGAGCAGTACTTC. Protein: CASSHRTEQYF.

J is TRBJ2-5 and V is TRBV11-2; 10 nucleotides line up with TRBD1. The CDR3 spans 15 residues. CDR1 is SGHAT, CDR2 FQNNGV, per germline. J was trimmed by 5 bases and V by 4 bases; bases with no gene match: 7. The CDR3, as DNA: TGTGCCAGCAGCTCGATGACAGGGGGCATGGAGACCCAGTACTTC. Translated, it gives CASSSMTGGMETQYF.

CDR3 in DNA: TGCAGCGTTGGGGAGCGGGACTCCTACAATGAGCAGTTCTTC. The encoded protein is CSVGERDSYNEQFF. The rearrangement uses TRBV29-1 and TRBJ2-1; 7 bases are a match to TRBD2. V gave up 4 bases and J gave up 0 bases; unmatched junction bases: 3. This CDR3 contains 14 residues. The germline V gene has CDR1 SQVTM and CDR2 ANQGSEA.

This chain joins TRBV28 and TRBJ2-7, with 10 bases fitting TRBD2. Germline loops: CDR1 MDHEN, CDR2 SYDVKM. The J segment lost 0 bases and the V segment lost 4 bases, leaving 15 bases of the junction unmatched. This CDR3 is 19 amino acids long. CDR3 DNA: TGTGCCAGCAGTTCCATCCTGTCAGGACTAGCGGACCTCTCCTACGAGCAGTACTTC. Translation: CASSSILSGLADLSYEQYF.

This chain links TRBV7-2 with TRBJ2-3; D is ambiguous. This CDR3 has 12 amino acids. V was shortened by 5 bases and J by 6 bases, with 9 bases between the two germline ends. Per the germline V gene, CDR1 is SGHTA and CDR2 is FQGNSA. The CDR3 is CASSRPRDTQYF. The DNA of the CDR3 is TGTGCCAGCAGCCGTCCCCGTGATACGCAGTATTTT.